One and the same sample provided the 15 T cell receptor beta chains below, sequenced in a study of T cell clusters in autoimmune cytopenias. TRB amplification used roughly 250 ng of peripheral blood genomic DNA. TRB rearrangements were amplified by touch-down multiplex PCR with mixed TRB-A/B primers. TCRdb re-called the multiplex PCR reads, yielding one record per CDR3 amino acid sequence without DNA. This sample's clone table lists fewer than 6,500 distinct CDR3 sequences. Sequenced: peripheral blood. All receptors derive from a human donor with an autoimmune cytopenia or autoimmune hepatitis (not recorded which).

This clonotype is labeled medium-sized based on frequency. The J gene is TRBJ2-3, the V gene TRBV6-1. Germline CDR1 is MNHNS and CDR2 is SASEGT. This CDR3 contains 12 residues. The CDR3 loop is CASSDPPSTQYF.

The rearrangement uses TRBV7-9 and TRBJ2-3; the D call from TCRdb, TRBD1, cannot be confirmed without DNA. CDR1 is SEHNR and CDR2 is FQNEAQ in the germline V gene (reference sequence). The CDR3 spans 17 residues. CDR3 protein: CASSPPFRDRDADTQYF.

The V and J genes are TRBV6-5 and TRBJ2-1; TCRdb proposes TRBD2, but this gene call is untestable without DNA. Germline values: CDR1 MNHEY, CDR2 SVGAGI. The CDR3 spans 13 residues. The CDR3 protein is CASSSHTKGEQFF.

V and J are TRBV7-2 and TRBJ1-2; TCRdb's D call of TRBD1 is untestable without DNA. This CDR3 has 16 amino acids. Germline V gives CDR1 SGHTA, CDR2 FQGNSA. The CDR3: CASSLNWGSGAYGYTF.

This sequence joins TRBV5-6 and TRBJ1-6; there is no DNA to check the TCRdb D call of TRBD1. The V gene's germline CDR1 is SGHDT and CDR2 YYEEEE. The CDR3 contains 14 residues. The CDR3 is CASDKGGDNSPLHF.

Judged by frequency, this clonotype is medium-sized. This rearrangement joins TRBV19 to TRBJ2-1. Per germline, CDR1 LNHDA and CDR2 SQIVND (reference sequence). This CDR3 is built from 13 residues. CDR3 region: CASSIDGYNEQFF.

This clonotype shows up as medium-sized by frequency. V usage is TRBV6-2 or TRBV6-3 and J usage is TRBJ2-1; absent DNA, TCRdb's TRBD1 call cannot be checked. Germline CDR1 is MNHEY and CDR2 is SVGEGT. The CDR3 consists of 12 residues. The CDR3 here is CASSQGSNEQFF.

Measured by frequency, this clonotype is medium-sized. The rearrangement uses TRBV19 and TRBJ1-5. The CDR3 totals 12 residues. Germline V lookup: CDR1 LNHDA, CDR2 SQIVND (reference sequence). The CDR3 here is CASSIGNQPQHF. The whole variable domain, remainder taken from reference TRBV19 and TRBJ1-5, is DGGITQSPKYLFRKEGQNVTLSCEQNLNHDAMYWYRQDPGQGLRLIYYSQIVNDFQKGDIAEGYSVSREKKESFPLTVTSAQKNPTAFYLCASSIGNQPQHFGDGTRLSIL.

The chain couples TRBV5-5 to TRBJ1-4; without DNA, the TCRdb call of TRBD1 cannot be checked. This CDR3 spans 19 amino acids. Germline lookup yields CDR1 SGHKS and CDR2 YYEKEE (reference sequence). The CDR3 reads CASSLPPWGGQATNEKLFF.

The CDR3 spells CASSFHAATNEKLFF. V and J are TRBV10-1 and TRBJ1-4. Germline V gene lookup returns CDR1 WNHNN and CDR2 SYGVQD (reference sequence). This CDR3 has 15 amino acids.

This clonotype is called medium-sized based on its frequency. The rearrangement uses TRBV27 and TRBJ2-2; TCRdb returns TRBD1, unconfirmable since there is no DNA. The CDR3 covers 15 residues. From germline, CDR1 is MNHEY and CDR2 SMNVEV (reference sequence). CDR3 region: CASRGGQTNTGELFF.

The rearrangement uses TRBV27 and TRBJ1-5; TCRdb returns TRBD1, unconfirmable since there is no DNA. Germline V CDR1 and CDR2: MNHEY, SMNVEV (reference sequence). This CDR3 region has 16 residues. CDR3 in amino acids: CASSSWTGGLFQPQHF.

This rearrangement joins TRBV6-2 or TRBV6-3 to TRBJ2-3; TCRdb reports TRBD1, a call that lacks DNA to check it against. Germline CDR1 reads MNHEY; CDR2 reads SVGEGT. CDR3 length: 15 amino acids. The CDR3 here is CASSLQGRSTDTQYF.

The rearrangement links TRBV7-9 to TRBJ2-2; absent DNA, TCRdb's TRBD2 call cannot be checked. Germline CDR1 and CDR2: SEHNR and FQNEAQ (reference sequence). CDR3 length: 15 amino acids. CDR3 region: CASSFTSGKTGELFF.

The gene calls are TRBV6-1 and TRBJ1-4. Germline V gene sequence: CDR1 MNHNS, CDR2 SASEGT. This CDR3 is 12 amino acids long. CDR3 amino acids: CASSEANEKLFF.